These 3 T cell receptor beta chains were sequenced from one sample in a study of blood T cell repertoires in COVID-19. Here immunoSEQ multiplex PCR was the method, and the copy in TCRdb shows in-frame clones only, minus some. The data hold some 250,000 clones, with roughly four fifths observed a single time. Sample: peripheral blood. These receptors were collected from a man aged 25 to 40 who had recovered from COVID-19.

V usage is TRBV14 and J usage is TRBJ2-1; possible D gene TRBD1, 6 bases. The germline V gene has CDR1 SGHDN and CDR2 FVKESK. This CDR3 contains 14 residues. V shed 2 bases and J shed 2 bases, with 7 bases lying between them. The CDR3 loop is CASSQQGTYNEQFF. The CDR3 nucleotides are TGTGCCAGCAGCCAACAGGGGACCTACAATGAGCAGTTCTTC.

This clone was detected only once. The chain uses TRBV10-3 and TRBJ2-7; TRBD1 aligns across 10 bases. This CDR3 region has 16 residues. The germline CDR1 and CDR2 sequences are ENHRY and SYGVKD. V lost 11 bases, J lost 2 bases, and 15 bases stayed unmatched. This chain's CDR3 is CASSAGRQGATYEQYF. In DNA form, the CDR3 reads TGTGCCTCCAGCGCAGGCAGACAGGGGGCCACCTACGAGCAGTACTTC.

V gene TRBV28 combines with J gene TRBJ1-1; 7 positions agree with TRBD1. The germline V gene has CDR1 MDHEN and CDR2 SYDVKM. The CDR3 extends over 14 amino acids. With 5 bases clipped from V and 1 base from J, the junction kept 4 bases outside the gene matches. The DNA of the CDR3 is TGTGCCAGCAGTCCGACAGGGAAGAACACTGAAGCTTTCTTT. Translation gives CASSPTGKNTEAFF.